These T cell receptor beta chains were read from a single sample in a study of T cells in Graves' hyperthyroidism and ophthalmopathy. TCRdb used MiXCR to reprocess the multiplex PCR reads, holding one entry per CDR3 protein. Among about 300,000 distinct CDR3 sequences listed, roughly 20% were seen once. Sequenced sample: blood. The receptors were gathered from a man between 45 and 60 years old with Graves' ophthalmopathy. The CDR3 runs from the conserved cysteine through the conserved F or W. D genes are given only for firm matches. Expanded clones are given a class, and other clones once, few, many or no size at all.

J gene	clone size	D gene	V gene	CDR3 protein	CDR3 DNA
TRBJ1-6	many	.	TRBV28	CASSLRQTNSPLHF	TGTGCCAGCAGTTTAAGGCAGACAAATTCACCCCTCCACTTT
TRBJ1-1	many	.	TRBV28	CASSYTEGWAFF	TGTGCCAGCAGTTACACCGAAGGATGGGCTTTCTTT
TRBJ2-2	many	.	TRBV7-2	CASRFMGQGTGELFF	TGTGCCAGCAGATTTATGGGGCAGGGTACCGGGGAGCTGTTTTTT
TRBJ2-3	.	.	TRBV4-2	CASSQEGTSRGTDTQYF	TGTGCCAGCAGCCAAGAGGGGACCTCCCGGGGAACAGATACGCAGTATTTT
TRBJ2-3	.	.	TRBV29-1	CSGELGGTDTQYF	TGCAGCGGGGAGTTGGGGGGCACAGATACGCAGTATTTT
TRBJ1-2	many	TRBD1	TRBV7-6	CASSPNPPGGRSGYTF	TGTGCCAGCAGCCCGAACCCCCCAGGGGGCAGGAGTGGCTACACCTTC
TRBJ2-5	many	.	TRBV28	CASDGTQQETQYF	TGTGCCAGCGACGGGACTCAGCAAGAGACCCAGTACTTC
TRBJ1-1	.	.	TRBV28	CASSLRPRNTEAFF	TGTGCCAGCAGCCTTCGTCCGAGGAACACTGAAGCTTTCTTT
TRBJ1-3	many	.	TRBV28	CASSLNSAGSGNTIYF	TGTGCCAGCAGTTTAAACAGCGCCGGGTCTGGAAACACCATATATTTT
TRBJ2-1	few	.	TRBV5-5	CASSLGHGWLNNEQFF	TGTGCCAGCAGCTTGGGGCACGGGTGGTTGAACAATGAGCAGTTCTTC
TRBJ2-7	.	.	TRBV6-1	CASSPGDGGEQYF	TGTGCCAGCAGCCCAGGGGATGGCGGCGAGCAGTACTTC
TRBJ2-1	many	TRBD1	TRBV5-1	CASSLAGQAPDNEQFF	TGCGCCAGCAGCTTGGCTGGACAGGCCCCAGACAATGAGCAGTTCTTC
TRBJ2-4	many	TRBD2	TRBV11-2	CASSSGLAGQAKNIQYF	TGTGCCAGCAGCTCGGGACTAGCGGGACAAGCCAAAAACATTCAGTACTTC
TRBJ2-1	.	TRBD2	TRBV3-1	CASSRGASGREKEQFF	TGTGCCAGCAGCCGGGGGGCTAGCGGGAGGGAAAAGGAGCAGTTCTTC
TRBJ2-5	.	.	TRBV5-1	CASSLLGGETQYF	TGCGCCAGCAGCTTGTTGGGGGGAGAGACCCAGTACTTC
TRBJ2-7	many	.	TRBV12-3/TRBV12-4	CASSSGLEQYF	TGTGCCAGCAGTTCAGGGCTCGAGCAGTACTTC
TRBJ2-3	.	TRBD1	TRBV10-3	CAISDSGTGGYGQYF	TGTGCCATCAGTGATTCGGGGACAGGGGGCTATGGGCAGTATTTT
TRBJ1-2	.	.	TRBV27	CASSLIQGGSSDGYTF	TGTGCCAGCAGTTTAATCCAGGGTGGATCTTCGGATGGCTACACCTTC
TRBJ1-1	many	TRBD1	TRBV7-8	CASSSNQGGNTEAFF	TGTGCCAGCAGCTCGAACCAGGGGGGGAACACTGAAGCTTTCTTT
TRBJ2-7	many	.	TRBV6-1	CASSSQGGRNYEQYF	TGTGCCAGCAGTTCCCAGGGGGGGCGAAACTACGAGCAGTACTTC
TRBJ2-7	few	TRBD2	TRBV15	CATSRKGLAGEDEQYF	TGTGCCACCAGCCGAAAGGGACTAGCGGGAGAGGACGAGCAGTACTTC
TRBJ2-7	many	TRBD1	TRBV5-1	CASSRDRSMWQYF	TGCGCCAGCTCCCGGGACAGATCAATGTGGCAGTACTTC